This T cell receptor beta chain was retrieved from a study of shared clonotypes between healthy human individuals. This CDR3 spans 15 amino acids. CDR1 and CDR2 (germline): SGHRS, YFSETQ. The germline V and J ends were trimmed by 4 bases and 8 bases, with 21 bases remaining between them. Of note for this clone: Its cognate antigen is unknown.

Study-wide results and limits: Generation of non-shared clonotypes was less probable than generation of clonotypes shared by all four donors. Naive CD4 clonotype sharing across a few donors was approximately 5.2%.

Assay: immunoSEQ multiplex PCR; the TCRdb copy retains only in-frame clones and omits some. The data hold around 700,000 clones, with 72% observed a single time. Adults of Caucasian background living in Nashville, Tennessee made up all donors. The TCR was taken from a woman younger than 45 in good health. The sequenced sample was memory CD4+ T cells sorted from blood. Stated subset: CD45RA-negative fraction. The chain recombines TRBV5-1 with TRBJ1-2, with D perhaps matching TRBD1 (6 bases). For the CDR3, the DNA is TGCGCCAGCAGCGCTTTAATTGGACAGCGAAGGGGCTACACCTTC. Translated: CASSALIGQRRGYTF. Combining the CDR3 with reference TRBV5-1 and TRBJ1-2 gives the whole variable domain KAGVTQTPRYLIKTRGQQVTLSCSPISGHRSVSWYQQTPGQGLQFLFEYFSETQRNKGNFPGRFSGRQFSNSRSEMNVSTLELGDSALYLCASSALIGQRRGYTFGSGTRLTVV.